This T cell receptor beta chain was sequenced for a study of blood T cell repertoires in COVID-19. Germline trimming cut 4 bases from V and 6 bases from J; bases unmatched to any gene: 8. CDR1 is MDHEN and CDR2 is SYDVKM in the germline V gene. The CDR3 contains 15 residues. TCRdb's table, derived via immunoSEQ multiplex PCR, lists solely in-frame clones and lacks some. In the table there are 180,000 or so clones, 80% to 90% of which are singletons. This chain joins TRBV28 and TRBJ1-4; 7 nucleotides align to TRBD1. Sequences were obtained from PBMCs or T cells enriched from blood (not recorded which). The sequence was obtained from a woman in her forties or fifties in a cohort exposed to, infected with or recovered from COVID-19 (not recorded which). CDR3 DNA: TGTGCCAGCAGTTCCCCGGACAGGTCGTATGAAAAACTGTTTTTT. As protein: CASSSPDRSYEKLFF.